These 21 T cell receptor beta chains were all obtained from the same sample, sequenced in a study of T cell repertoires in cytomegalovirus infection. TCRdb re-derived calls from the reads in MiXCR, one entry per CDR3 protein. The data show 750,000 to 950,000 distinct CDR3 sequences, with 25% to 35% seen just once and roughly 13% held by the top ten. These receptors have no known antigen. The starting material was cultured CD8+ T cells from PBMCs, obtained from culture after CMV antigen stimulation. These receptors originate from a human donor in good health (CMV status not recorded). Some clones in this sample may be carry-over from other donors' samples.

The chain couples TRBV2 to TRBJ1-2; TRBD1 matches 7 bases. Germline V gene lookup returns CDR1 SNHLY and CDR2 FYNNEI. J lost 8 bases, V lost 8 bases, and 8 bases had no gene match. The CDR3 has 12 amino acids. The CDR3 sequence: CASPQGYGGYTF. The CDR3 coding sequence is TGTGCCAGCCCACAGGGGTATGGCGGCTACACCTTC.

The V and J genes are TRBV4-1 and TRBJ1-1, with D maybe TRBD1 (5 bases). The CDR3 totals 15 residues. CDR1 and CDR2 from the germline V gene are MGHRA and YSYEKL. The V gene lost 0 bases and the J gene lost 0 bases, with 8 bases spanning the gap. The CDR3 loop reads CASSQEGTVNTEAFF. CDR3 nucleotides: TGCGCCAGCAGCCAAGAGGGGACGGTGAACACTGAAGCTTTCTTT.

At least ten counts were recorded for this clonotype. This chain links TRBV7-2 with TRBJ1-5, with D possibly being TRBD1 (5 bases). V gave up 6 bases and J gave up 4 bases, with 16 bases separating them. Germline V gene sequence: CDR1 SGHTA, CDR2 FQGNSA. This CDR3 has 15 residues. The CDR3 sequence is CASSYSGTPNQPQHF. In DNA form, the CDR3 reads TGTGCCAGCAGTTATTCCGGGACGCCAAATCAGCCCCAGCATTTT.

This clonotype was seen a handful of times. The chain carries TRBV6-2 or TRBV6-3 and TRBJ2-1; D is undetermined. The CDR3 consists of 15 residues. Trimming pared 8 bases from V and 4 bases from J, leaving 18 bases between. Germline lookup yields CDR1 MNHEY and CDR2 SVGEGT. The CDR3 protein is CASDERGLPYNEQFF. The CDR3 bases are TGTGCCAGCGACGAACGTGGCCTTCCATACAATGAGCAGTTCTTC.

The V call is TRBV9, the J call TRBJ1-3; tentatively, D is TRBD1 (5 bases). This CDR3 is 14 amino acids long. Germline CDR1 is SGDLS and CDR2 is YYNGEE. V dropped 3 bases and J dropped 4 bases, with 11 bases sitting between them. The CDR3 spells CASSGGVGGNTIYF. The CDR3 region has the DNA TGTGCCAGCAGCGGAGGGGTCGGAGGAAACACCATATATTTT.

The CDR3 DNA follows: TGTGCCAGCAGTTACTCGAAAGGCAATAGCAATCAGCCCCAGCATTTT. Translation: CASSYSKGNSNQPQHF. The chain is built from TRBV6-2 or TRBV6-3 and TRBJ1-5; no firm D call. The V end was cut by 0 bases, the J end by 0 bases, with 9 bases between. The CDR3 sequence is 16 residues long. Germline CDR1 MNHEY, CDR2 SVGEGT.

This chain uses TRBV13 with TRBJ2-1; D remains unclear. The CDR3 runs 15 residues. The V gene's germline CDR1 is PRHDT and CDR2 FYEKMQ (reference sequence). Deletions cut 0 bases from V and 7 bases from J, with 13 bases between. The CDR3 coding sequence is TGTGCCAGCAGCTTAGGGGTGACGGTGGGAAATGAGCAGTTCTTC. Residues: CASSLGVTVGNEQFF.

This clonotype was recorded a few times. The chain joins TRBV7-4 to TRBJ2-7; 7 bases line up with TRBD1. With V trimmed by 7 bases and J by 0 bases, 9 bases remained unmatched. Germline lookup yields CDR1 SGHVT and CDR2 SQSDAQ. The CDR3 covers 15 residues. The CDR3 loop is CASTHRDSISYEQYV. The CDR3 region has the DNA TGTGCCAGCACTCACCGGGACAGCATCTCCTACGAGCAGTACGTC.

This clonotype occurred a few times. The chain employs TRBV3-1 and TRBJ2-1, with D possibly being TRBD1 (6 bases). The CDR3 covers 14 residues. V lost 0 bases, J lost 10 bases, and 13 bases lay in between. Germline CDR1 is LGHDT and CDR2 is YNNKEL (reference sequence). CDR3 coding DNA: TGTGCCAGCAGCCAAGAGGGGGCTCCGCGGGAGCAGTTCTTC. Its protein product is CASSQEGAPREQFF.

The rearrangement uses TRBV2 and TRBJ2-1; 13 bases are shared with TRBD2. Germline V gene sequence: CDR1 SNHLY, CDR2 FYNNEI. The CDR3 has 16 residues. The junction had 6 bases not matched to a gene; V was cut back by 6 bases and J by 4 bases. The CDR3 bases are TGTGCCAGCAGCGTACTAGCGGGGGGGTCATACAATGAGCAGTTCTTC. Its translation is CASSVLAGGSYNEQFF. Full variable domain (outside the CDR3, taken from reference TRBV2 and TRBJ2-1): EPEVTQTPSHQVTQMGQEVILRCVPISNHLYFYWYRQILGQKVEFLVSFYNNEISEKSEIFDDQFSVERPDGSNFTLKIRSTKLEDSAMYFCASSVLAGGSYNEQFFGPGTRLTVL.

This clonotype was seen ten or more times. CDR3 region: CASSLNVVREQFF. In DNA form, the CDR3 reads TGTGCCAGCAGCTTAAACGTAGTGAGGGAGCAGTTCTTC. This chain links TRBV7-2 with TRBJ2-1, with D unclear. Looked up from germline, CDR1 is SGHTA and CDR2 is FQGNSA. The CDR3 sequence is 13 residues long. The ends were cut back, 2 bases at V and 10 bases at J, with 12 bases in the middle.

Many counts were recorded for this clonotype. The V gene is TRBV7-2, the J gene TRBJ2-7; D ambiguous. The V gene's germline CDR1 is SGHTA and CDR2 FQGNSA. Trimming stripped 5 bases from V and 2 bases from J, with 10 bases between. The CDR3 has 13 residues. In DNA, the CDR3 is TGTGCCAGCAGCAGTTACACAGCCTACGAGCAGTACTTC. Translated: CASSSYTAYEQYF.

J is TRBJ2-7 and V is TRBV11-2; D gene uncertain. The CDR3 is 14 amino acids. Per the germline V gene, CDR1 is SGHAT and CDR2 is FQNNGV. Trimming left V 0 bases short and J 1 base short, with 7 bases between. CDR3 DNA sequence: TGTGCCAGCAGCTTAGATCATACATCCTACGAGCAGTACGTC. It translates to CASSLDHTSYEQYV.

The CDR3 loop reads CASSEKTQHEQYF. CDR3 DNA: TGTGCCAGCAGTGAAAAAACCCAACACGAGCAGTACTTC. The chain carries TRBV2 and TRBJ2-7; no clear D. V lost 2 bases, J lost 5 bases, and 10 bases lay in between. Germline V gene sequence: CDR1 SNHLY, CDR2 FYNNEI. CDR3 length equals 13 residues.

V gene TRBV6-1 combines with J gene TRBJ1-5; TRBD1 agrees at 7 bases. The junction had 7 bases not matched to a gene; V was cut back by 1 base and J by 1 base. Germline V gene lookup returns CDR1 MNHNS and CDR2 SASEGT. CDR3 size: 17 residues. The CDR3 DNA follows: TGTGCCAGCAGTGAAGGTGCAGGGGGACTCAGCAATCAGCCCCAGCATTTT. It specifies CASSEGAGGLSNQPQHF.

This clonotype has a handful of counts. The rearrangement joins TRBV7-9 to TRBJ2-2; D not resolved. The CDR3 is made up of 17 amino acids. Trimming took off 7 bases at V and 2 bases at J, with 20 bases between the two ends. Germline assignment: CDR1 SEHNR and CDR2 FQNEAQ (reference sequence). This CDR3 is CASITKLSTINTGELFF. CDR3 DNA: TGTGCCAGCATCACTAAATTAAGTACTATAAACACCGGGGAGCTGTTTTTT.

The V and J genes are TRBV27 and TRBJ1-6; D not resolved. V was pared by 6 bases and J by 7 bases, with 19 bases between. Germline-derived CDR1 and CDR2 are MNHEY and SMNVEV (reference sequence). The CDR3 covers 16 residues. The CDR3 DNA reads as TGTGCCAGCAGCGACTTTTTGGGCAGCCCCAATTCACCCCTCCACTTT. Its translation is CASSDFLGSPNSPLHF.

This clonotype was counted a few times. J is TRBJ1-5 and V is TRBV27; the D gene is possibly TRBD1 (6 bases). This CDR3 contains 16 residues. Trimming pared 5 bases from V and 6 bases from J, leaving 20 bases between. Germline assignment: CDR1 MNHEY and CDR2 SMNVEV (reference sequence). In DNA form, the CDR3 reads TGTGCCAGCAGTCCCCCCCCGGGGGGCGGCGGTCAGCCCCAGCATTTT. Protein product: CASSPPPGGGGQPQHF.

At least ten counts were recorded for this clonotype. The rearrangement links TRBV7-9 to TRBJ1-6; D uncertain. The CDR3 totals 15 residues. Trimming stripped 5 bases from V and 7 bases from J, with 15 bases between. The germline CDR1 and CDR2 sequences are SEHNR and FQNEAQ (reference sequence). CDR3 sequence: CASSTGPNGNSPLHF. The CDR3 DNA reads TGTGCCAGCAGCACGGGTCCAAACGGGAATTCACCCCTCCACTTT.

Remarks on this clonotype: A much more abundant neighbour one base away suggests this may be a read error. The chain couples TRBV12-3 or TRBV12-4 to TRBJ2-1; maybe TRBD2 (7 bases). There are 13 residues in the CDR3. The CDR3 DNA reads as TGTGTCACCTGGGAGGGGGGCGGGAATGAGCAGTTCTTC. Its translation is CVTWEGGGNEQFF.

This clonotype was found many times. This rearrangement joins TRBV10-3 to TRBJ2-3; 10 nucleotides match TRBD2. The CDR3 is 12 amino acids. The junction had 1 base not matched to a gene; V was cut back by 8 bases and J by 5 bases. Germline V gene sequence: CDR1 ENHRY, CDR2 SYGVKD. The CDR3 region is CAIGTSEDTQYF. CDR3 DNA: TGTGCCATCGGGACTAGCGAAGATACGCAGTATTTT.